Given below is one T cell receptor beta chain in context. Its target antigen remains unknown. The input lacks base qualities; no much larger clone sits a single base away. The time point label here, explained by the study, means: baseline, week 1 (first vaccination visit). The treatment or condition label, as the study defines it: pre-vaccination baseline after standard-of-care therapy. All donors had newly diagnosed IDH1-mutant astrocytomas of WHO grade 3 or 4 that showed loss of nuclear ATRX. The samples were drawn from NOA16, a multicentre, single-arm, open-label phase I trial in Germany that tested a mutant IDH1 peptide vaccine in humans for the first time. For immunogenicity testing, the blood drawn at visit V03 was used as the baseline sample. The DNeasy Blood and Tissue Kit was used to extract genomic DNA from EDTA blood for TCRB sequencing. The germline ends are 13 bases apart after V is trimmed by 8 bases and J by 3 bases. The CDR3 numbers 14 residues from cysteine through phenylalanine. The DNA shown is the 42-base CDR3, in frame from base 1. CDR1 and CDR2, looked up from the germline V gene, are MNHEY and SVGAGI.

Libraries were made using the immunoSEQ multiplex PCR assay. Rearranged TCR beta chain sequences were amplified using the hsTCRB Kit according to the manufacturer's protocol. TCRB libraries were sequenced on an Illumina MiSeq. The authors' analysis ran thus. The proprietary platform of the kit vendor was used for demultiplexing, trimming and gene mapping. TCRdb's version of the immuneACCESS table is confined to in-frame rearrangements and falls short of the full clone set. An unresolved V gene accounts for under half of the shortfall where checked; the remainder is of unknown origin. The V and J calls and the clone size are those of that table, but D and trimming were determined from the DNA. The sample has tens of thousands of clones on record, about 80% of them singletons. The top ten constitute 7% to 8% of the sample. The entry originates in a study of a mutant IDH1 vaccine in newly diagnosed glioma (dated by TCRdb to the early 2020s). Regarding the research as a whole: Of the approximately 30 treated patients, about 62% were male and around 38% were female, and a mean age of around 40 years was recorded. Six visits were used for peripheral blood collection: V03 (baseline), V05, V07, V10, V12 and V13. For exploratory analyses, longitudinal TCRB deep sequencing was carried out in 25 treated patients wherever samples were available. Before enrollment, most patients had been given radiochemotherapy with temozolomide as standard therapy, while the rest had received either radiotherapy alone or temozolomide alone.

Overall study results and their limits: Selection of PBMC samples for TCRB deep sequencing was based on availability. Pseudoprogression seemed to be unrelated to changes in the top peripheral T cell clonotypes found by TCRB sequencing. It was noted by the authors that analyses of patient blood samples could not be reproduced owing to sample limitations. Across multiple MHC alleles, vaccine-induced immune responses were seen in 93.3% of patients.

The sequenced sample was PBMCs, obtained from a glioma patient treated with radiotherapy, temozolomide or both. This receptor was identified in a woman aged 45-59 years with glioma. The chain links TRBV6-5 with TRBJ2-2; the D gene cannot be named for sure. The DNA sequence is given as TGTGCCAGCCAGCCGCCCGATCACACCGGGGAGCTGTTTTTT. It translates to CASQPPDHTGELFF.